This TCR beta chain is drawn from a study of cytomegalovirus exposure and HLA in healthy donors. Study-wide results and caveats: It was assumed in the presence/absence analyses that sequencing depth was roughly uniform across donors. The authors later found HLA-associated TCR beta chains more clonally expanded than equally common others. A few chains tied to CMV proved CMV antigen-specific in vitro.

PCR used 60 Vbeta primers and 13 Jbeta primers. Only in-frame clones appear in the TCRdb table, and some are missing; sequencing was by immunoSEQ multiplex PCR. The repertoire holds 150,000 to 200,000 clones, with 62% as singletons. In regard to this clone: Its antigen is currently unknown.

The ends were cut back, 2 bases at V and 5 bases at J, with 7 bases in the middle. Germline values: CDR1 MNHNY, CDR2 SVGAGI (reference sequence). The length of the CDR3 is 12 residues. This chain links TRBV6-6 with TRBJ2-7; no firm D call. The sequenced sample was PBMCs. The TCR originated in a man in his forties in good health and CMV-seronegative. The CDR3, as DNA: TGTGCCAGCAGTTACCTGGGCCACGAGCAGTACTTC. It specifies CASSYLGHEQYF.